These 11 T cell receptor beta chains were sequenced from one sample in a study of shared clonotypes between healthy human individuals (dated by TCRdb to about 2020). For the CD8 naive samples, CD45RO-negative cells were positively selected for CCR7, yielding a CD45RA+CCR7+ population from which TemRA cells were excluded. Libraries were built with the immunoSEQ multiplex PCR assay. The table comes from immuneACCESS by way of TCRdb, which keeps in-frame sequences with V and J called. Part of the clones is missing from these tables; in studies checked, under half for an unresolved V gene and the rest for unknown reasons. Here the sample has just over 2,000,000 clones; roughly 94% occur a single time. 0.9% to 1.3% of the sample comes from the top ten. The sequencing sample was made of naive CD8+ T cells sorted from blood. The cell subset or site label, read with the paper, signifies: CD45RA+CCR7+. All receptors come from a man aged 18 to 29 in good health.

This clone was found a few times. This same CDR3 is encoded by further DNA sequences in the sample. This chain joins TRBV19 and TRBJ2-2; D uncertain. Trimming removed 1 base at V and 5 bases at J, with 2 bases between. The germline gives CDR1 LNHDA, CDR2 SQIVND (reference sequence). The CDR3 covers 12 residues. The CDR3: CASSIGTGELFF. The DNA of the CDR3 is TGTGCCAGTAGTATAGGGACCGGGGAGCTGTTTTTT.

The rearrangement links TRBV7-2 to TRBJ2-3, with no clear D. Germline V gene sequence: CDR1 SGHTA, CDR2 FQGNSA. The CDR3 is made up of 16 amino acids. The V end lost 1 base, the J end lost 5 bases, and 16 bases lay between the germline ends. CDR3 DNA sequence: TGTGCCAGCAGCTTAGGCGTAACGGGCCCCCGAGATACGCAGTATTTT. Amino acids: CASSLGVTGPRDTQYF.

This chain uses TRBV10-2 with TRBJ2-5; 11 nucleotides line up with TRBD2. The germline V gene has CDR1 WSHSY and CDR2 SAAADI. Trimming at V came to 6 bases and at J to 1 base, leaving 22 bases not matched to a gene. This CDR3 has 21 amino acids. The DNA for the CDR3 is TGCGCCAGCAGCTGGGGGGTAGCGGGGGGGGCTACTCTATTCGCCCAAGAGACCCAGTACTTC. This sequence encodes CASSWGVAGGATLFAQETQYF.

The gene calls are TRBV27 and TRBJ2-2; D may be TRBD2 (6 bases). The CDR3 is made up of 14 amino acids. The germline V gene encodes CDR1 MNHEY and CDR2 SMNVEV (reference sequence). V was pared by 5 bases and J by 9 bases, with 16 bases between. The CDR3 here is CASSVTAGIWELFF. The CDR3 nucleotides are TGTGCCAGCAGTGTGACGGCGGGAATCTGGGAGCTGTTTTTT.

The J gene is TRBJ2-1, the V gene TRBV28; perhaps TRBD1 as D (5 bases). Germline CDR1 is MDHEN and CDR2 is SYDVKM. V gave up 5 bases and J gave up 3 bases, with 11 bases separating them. There are 14 residues in the CDR3. The CDR3 region is CASSARQRYNEQFF. Written as DNA, the CDR3 is TGTGCCAGCAGTGCCCGACAGCGCTACAATGAGCAGTTCTTC.

The J gene is TRBJ2-7, the V gene TRBV4-1; 7 positions match TRBD1. Trimming cost V 0 bases and J 0 bases; bases outside gene matches: 5. This CDR3 has 16 amino acids. Germline V gene data show CDR1 as MGHRA and CDR2 as YSYEKL. The CDR3 region has the DNA TGCGCCAGCAGCCAAGAACAACAGGGGAGCTCCTACGAGCAGTACTTC. This gives the protein CASSQEQQGSSYEQYF.

The chain joins TRBV9 to TRBJ2-1; TRBD2 matches 7 bases. Germline V CDR1 and CDR2: SGDLS, YYNGEE. J lost 7 bases, V lost 0 bases, and 7 bases had no gene match. This CDR3 contains 15 residues. As DNA, the CDR3 is TGTGCCAGCAGCGTAGTAGGGCTAGCGGCAAATGAGCAGTTCTTC. It encodes CASSVVGLAANEQFF.

This chain connects TRBV5-5 to TRBJ1-5; D gene uncertain. The germline CDR1 and CDR2 sequences are SGHKS and YYEKEE (reference sequence). This CDR3 region has 13 residues. V was trimmed by 0 bases and J by 6 bases, leaving 7 bases between them. CDR3 DNA: TGTGCCAGCAGCTTGGACACTGGTCAGCCCCAGCATTTT. It yields the protein CASSLDTGQPQHF.

The chain carries TRBV10-3 and TRBJ1-6; no definite D call. The V end lost 3 bases, the J end lost 3 bases, and 9 bases lay between the germline ends. Per the germline V gene, CDR1 is ENHRY and CDR2 is SYGVKD. The CDR3 spans 15 residues. CDR3 sequence reads: CAISDQNIYNSPLHF. DNA of the CDR3: TGTGCCATCAGTGATCAGAACATCTATAATTCACCCCTCCACTTT.

This rearrangement joins TRBV19 to TRBJ2-1, with a possible D match to TRBD2 (6 bases). This CDR3 is built from 15 residues. The germline gives CDR1 LNHDA, CDR2 SQIVND (reference sequence). The V gene lost 4 bases and the J gene lost 8 bases, with 18 bases spanning the gap. The CDR3 bases are TGTGCCAGTAGTACCCGGGACCAATCGGGGGATGAGCAGTTCTTC. As protein: CASSTRDQSGDEQFF.

This chain links TRBV13 with TRBJ2-3; a possible D gene is TRBD2 (6 bases). Germline values: CDR1 PRHDT, CDR2 FYEKMQ (reference sequence). The CDR3 length is 16 residues. Trimming took 5 bases from V and 0 from J, leaving 15 bases between them. The CDR3 DNA is TGTGCCAGCAGCAGTAGGAGGGGCGGGAGCACAGATACGCAGTATTTT. This translates into CASSSRRGGSTDTQYF.